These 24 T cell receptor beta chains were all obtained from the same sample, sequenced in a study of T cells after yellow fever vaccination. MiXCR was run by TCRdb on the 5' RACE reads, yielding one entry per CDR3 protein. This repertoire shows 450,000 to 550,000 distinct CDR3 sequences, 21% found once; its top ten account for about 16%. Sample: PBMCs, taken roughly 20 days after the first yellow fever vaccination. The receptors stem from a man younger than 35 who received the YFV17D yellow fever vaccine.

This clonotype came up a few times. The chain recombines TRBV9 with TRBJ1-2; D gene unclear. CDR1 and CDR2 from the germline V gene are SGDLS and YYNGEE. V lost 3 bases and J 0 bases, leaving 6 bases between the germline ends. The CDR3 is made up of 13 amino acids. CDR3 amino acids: CASSAAANYGYTF. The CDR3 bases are TGTGCCAGCAGCGCAGCAGCTAACTATGGCTACACCTTC. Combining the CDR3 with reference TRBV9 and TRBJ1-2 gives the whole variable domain DSGVTQTPKHLITATGQRVTLRCSPRSGDLSVYWYQQSLDQGLQFLIQYYNGEERAKGNILERFSAQQFPDLHSELNLSSLELGDSALYFCASSAAANYGYTFGSGTRLTVV.

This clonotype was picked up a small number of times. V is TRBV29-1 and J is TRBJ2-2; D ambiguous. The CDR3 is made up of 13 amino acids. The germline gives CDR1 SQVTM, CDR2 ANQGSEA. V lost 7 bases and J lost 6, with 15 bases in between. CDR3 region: CSALLGFSGELFF. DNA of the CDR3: TGCAGCGCCCTATTAGGGTTTTCCGGGGAGCTGTTTTTT.

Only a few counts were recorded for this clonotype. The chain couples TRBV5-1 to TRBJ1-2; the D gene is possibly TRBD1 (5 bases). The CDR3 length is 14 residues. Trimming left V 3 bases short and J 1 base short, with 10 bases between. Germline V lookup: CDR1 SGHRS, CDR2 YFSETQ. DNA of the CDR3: TGCGCCAGCAGCTCCATGACAGATAACTATGGCTACACCTTC. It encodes CASSSMTDNYGYTF.

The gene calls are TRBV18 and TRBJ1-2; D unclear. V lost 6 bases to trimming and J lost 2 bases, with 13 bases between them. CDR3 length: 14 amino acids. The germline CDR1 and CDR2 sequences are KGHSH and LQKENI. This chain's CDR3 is CASSSSVENYGYTF. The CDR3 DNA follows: TGTGCCAGCTCGTCTTCAGTCGAGAACTATGGCTACACCTTC.

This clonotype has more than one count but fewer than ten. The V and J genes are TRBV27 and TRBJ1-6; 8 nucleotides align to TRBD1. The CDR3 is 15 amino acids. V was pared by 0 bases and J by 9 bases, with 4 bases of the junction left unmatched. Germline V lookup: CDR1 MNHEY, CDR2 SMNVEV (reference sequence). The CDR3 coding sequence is TGTGCCAGCAGTTTATCTAGAACAGGGGGTTCACCCCTCCACTTT. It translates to CASSLSRTGGSPLHF.

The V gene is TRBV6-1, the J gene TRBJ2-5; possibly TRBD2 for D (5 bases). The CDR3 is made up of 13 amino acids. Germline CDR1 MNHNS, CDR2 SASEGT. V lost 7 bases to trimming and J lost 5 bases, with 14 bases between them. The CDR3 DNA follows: TGTGCCAGCAACGAGGGAACTTATGAGACCCAGTACTTC. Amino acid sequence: CASNEGTYETQYF.

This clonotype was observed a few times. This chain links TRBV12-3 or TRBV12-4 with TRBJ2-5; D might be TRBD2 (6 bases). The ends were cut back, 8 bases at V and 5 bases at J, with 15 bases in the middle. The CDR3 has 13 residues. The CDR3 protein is CASRRWGRETQYF. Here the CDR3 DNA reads TGTGCCAGCCGCAGGTGGGGGAGGGAGACCCAGTACTTC.

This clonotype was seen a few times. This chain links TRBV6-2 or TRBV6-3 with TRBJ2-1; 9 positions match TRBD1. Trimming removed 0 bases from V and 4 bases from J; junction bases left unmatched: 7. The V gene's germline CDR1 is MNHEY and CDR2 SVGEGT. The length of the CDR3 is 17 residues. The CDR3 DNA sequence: TGTGCCAGCAGTTACTCAATAACAGGGGGCGCGTACAATGAGCAGTTCTTC. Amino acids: CASSYSITGGAYNEQFF.

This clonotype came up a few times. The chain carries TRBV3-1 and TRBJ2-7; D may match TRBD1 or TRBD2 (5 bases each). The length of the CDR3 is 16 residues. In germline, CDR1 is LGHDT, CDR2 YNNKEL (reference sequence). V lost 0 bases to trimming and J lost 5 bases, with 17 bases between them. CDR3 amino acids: CASSQELGRELNEQYV. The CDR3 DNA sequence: TGTGCCAGCAGCCAAGAACTTGGCAGGGAGTTGAACGAGCAGTACGTC.

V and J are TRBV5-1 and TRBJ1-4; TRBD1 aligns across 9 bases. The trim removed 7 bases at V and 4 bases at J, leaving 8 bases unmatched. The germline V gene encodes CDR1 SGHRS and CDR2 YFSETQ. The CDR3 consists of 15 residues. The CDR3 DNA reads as TGCGCCAGCTGGATGGGACAGGGAATTAATGAAAAACTGTTTTTT. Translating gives CASWMGQGINEKLFF. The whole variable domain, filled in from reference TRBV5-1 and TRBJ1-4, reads KAGVTQTPRYLIKTRGQQVTLSCSPISGHRSVSWYQQTPGQGLQFLFEYFSETQRNKGNFPGRFSGRQFSNSRSEMNVSTLELGDSALYLCASWMGQGINEKLFFGSGTQLSVL.

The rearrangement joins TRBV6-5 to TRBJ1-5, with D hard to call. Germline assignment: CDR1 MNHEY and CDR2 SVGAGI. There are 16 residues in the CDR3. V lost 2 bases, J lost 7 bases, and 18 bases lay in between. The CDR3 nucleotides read TGTGCCAGCAGTTACGCATGGTCCCCCCGAGGACAGCCCCAGCATTTT. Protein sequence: CASSYAWSPRGQPQHF.

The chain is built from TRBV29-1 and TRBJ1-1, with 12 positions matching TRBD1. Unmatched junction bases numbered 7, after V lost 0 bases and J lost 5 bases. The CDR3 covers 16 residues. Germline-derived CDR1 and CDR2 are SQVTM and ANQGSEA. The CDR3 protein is CSVEDLGQGARTEAFF. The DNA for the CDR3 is TGCAGCGTTGAAGATCTGGGACAGGGGGCGCGAACTGAAGCTTTCTTT.

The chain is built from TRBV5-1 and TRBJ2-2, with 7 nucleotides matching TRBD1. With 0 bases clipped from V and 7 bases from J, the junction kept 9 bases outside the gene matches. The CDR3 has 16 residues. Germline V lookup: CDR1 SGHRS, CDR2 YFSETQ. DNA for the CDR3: TGCGCCAGCAGCTTGGCCCGACAGGGACGAAGCGGGGAGCTGTTTTTT. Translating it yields CASSLARQGRSGELFF.

CDR3 coding DNA: TGTGCCAGCAGCCGGTGGAGGGGGATCGGCGAGACCCAGTACTTC. Its translation: CASSRWRGIGETQYF. The V call is TRBV5-6, the J call TRBJ2-5, with D tentatively TRBD1 or TRBD2 (6 bases each). V was cut by 4 bases and J by 5 bases, with 18 bases left in between. The CDR3 loop spans 15 amino acids. Germline CDR1 is SGHDT and CDR2 is YYEEEE.

This chain's CDR3 is CASSYGVPSGGEAYEQYF. CDR3 nucleotides: TGTGCCAGCAGTTACGGGGTCCCTAGCGGGGGGGAGGCCTACGAGCAGTACTTC. V gene TRBV6-5 combines with J gene TRBJ2-7, with 12 positions matching TRBD2. V lost 2 bases to trimming and J lost 2 bases; unmatched junction nucleotides: 10. The CDR3 is 18 amino acids. The V gene's germline CDR1 is MNHEY and CDR2 SVGAGI.

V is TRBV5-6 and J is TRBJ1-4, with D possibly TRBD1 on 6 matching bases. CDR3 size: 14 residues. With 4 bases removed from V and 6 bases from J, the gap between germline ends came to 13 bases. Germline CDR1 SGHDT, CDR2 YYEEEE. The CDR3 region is CASSPTGLDEKLFF. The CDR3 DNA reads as TGTGCCAGCAGCCCCACAGGGTTGGATGAAAAACTGTTTTTT.

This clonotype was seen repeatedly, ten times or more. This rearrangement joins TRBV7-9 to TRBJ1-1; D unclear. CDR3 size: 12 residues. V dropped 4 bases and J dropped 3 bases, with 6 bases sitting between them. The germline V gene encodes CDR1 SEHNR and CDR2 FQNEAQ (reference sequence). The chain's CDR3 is CASSYGDTEAFF. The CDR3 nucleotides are TGTGCCAGCAGCTATGGTGACACTGAAGCTTTCTTT. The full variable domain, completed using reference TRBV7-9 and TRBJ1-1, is DTGVSQNPRHKITKRGQNVTFRCDPISEHNRLYWYRQTLGQGPEFLTYFQNEAQLEKSRLLSDRFSAERPKGSFSTLEIQRTEQGDSAMYLCASSYGDTEAFFGQGTRLTVV.

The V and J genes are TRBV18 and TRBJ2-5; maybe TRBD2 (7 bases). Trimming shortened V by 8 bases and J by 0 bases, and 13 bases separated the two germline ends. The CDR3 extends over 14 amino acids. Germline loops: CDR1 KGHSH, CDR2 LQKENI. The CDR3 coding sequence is TGTGCCAGCGCCTGGGGGGGGCACCAAGAGACCCAGTACTTC. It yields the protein CASAWGGHQETQYF.

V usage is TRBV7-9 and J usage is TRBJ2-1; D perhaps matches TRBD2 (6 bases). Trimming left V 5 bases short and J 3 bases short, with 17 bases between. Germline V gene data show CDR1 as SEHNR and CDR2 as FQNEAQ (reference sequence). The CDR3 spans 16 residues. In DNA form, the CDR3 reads TGTGCCAGCAGCGGGGCTACGGTAGCGGACTACAATGAGCAGTTCTTC. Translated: CASSGATVADYNEQFF.

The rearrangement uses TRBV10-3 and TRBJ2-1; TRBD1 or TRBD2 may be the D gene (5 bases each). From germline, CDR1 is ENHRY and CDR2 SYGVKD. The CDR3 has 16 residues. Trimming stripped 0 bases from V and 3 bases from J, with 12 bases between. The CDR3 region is CAISESRGKDYNEQFF. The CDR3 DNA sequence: TGTGCCATCAGTGAGTCGAGGGGAAAGGACTACAATGAGCAGTTCTTC.

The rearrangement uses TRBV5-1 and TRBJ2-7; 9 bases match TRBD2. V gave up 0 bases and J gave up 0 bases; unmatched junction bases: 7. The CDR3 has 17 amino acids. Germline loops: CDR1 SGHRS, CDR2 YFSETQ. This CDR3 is CASSLAPSGDRSYEQYV. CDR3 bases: TGCGCCAGCAGCTTGGCCCCTAGCGGGGACCGCTCCTACGAGCAGTACGTC.

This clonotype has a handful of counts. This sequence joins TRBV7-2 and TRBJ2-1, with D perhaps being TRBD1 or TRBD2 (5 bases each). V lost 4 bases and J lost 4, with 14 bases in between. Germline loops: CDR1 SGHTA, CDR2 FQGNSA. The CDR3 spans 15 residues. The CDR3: CASSSKRGPYNEQFF. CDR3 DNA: TGTGCCAGCAGCTCCAAGAGGGGTCCATACAATGAGCAGTTCTTC.

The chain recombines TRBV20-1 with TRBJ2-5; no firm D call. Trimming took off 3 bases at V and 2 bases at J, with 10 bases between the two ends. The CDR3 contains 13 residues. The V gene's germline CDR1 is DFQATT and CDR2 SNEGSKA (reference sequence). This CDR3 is CSASTIGQETQYF. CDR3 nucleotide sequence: TGCAGTGCTAGTACTATAGGACAAGAGACCCAGTACTTC.

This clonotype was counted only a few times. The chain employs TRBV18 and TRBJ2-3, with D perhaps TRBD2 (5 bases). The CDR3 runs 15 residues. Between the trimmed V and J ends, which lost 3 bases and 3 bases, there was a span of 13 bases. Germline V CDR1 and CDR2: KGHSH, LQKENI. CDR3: CASSPPSGVTDTQYF. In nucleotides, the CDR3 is TGTGCCAGCTCACCTCCTTCCGGGGTTACAGATACGCAGTATTTT.